The following is a T cell receptor beta chain sequence with its context. Its target is not known. This sample is drawn from a study of cytomegalovirus exposure and HLA in healthy donors. Across the study: Approximately 81% of 350 to 400 genotyped donors fell in the Caucasian-associated ancestry cluster. Whole-study results and caveats: For cytomegalovirus status, the classifier reportedly gave diagnoses with high specificity and sensitivity. The number of N-insertions in an Asian-associated ancestry cluster was reportedly below the approximately 600-donor mean in a later analysis.

CDR1 MNHEY and CDR2 SVGAGI come from the germline V gene. The CDR3 is 16 residues long. V lost 1 base, J lost 5 bases, and 15 bases lay in between. Both 60 Vbeta primers and 13 Jbeta primers went into the PCR. Sequencing used immunoSEQ multiplex PCR; TCRdb keeps in-frame clones, though not all of them. The sample carries around 86,000 clones, around 79% recorded once. The TCR comes from a female donor in good health and CMV-seronegative. Input material: PBMCs. V gene TRBV6-5 combines with J gene TRBJ2-1; TRBD2 is a possible D gene (6 bases). CDR3 nucleotide sequence: TGTGCCAGCAGTTACTGGGGGACTCTAGATAACAATGAGCAGTTCTTC. The encoded protein is CASSYWGTLDNNEQFF.